This is a list of T cell receptor beta chains from one sample in a study of T cell responses to AZD1222 COVID-19 vaccine. TCRdb's table, derived via immunoSEQ multiplex PCR, lists solely in-frame clones and lacks some. The table records about 120,000 clones, 75% to 95% of them present only once. The material was peripheral blood, obtained 28 days after the second dose of the MenACWY control vaccine. The receptor source for this set is an adult who received the MenACWY meningococcal vaccine as a control. Both conserved end residues are part of each CDR3. The order of the fields is V gene, clone size, J gene, D gene, CDR3 protein, CDR3 DNA. A D gene is named only where the DNA matches it firmly. A clone size is listed for some rows: how often the clone was seen (once, few, many), or a class if it is expanded.

>TRBV7-3|NA|TRBJ2-7|TRBD2
CASSLRPSGYLYEQYF
TGTGCCAGCAGCTTACGTCCTAGCGGTTATCTCTACGAGCAGTACTTC
>TRBV18|NA|TRBJ2-3|TRBD2
CASSPRTSGRTDTQYF
TGTGCCAGCTCACCGCGGACTAGCGGGAGGACAGATACGCAGTATTTT
>TRBV7-6|NA|TRBJ2-4|TRBD1
CASSLGLGTGENIQYF
TGTGCCAGCAGCTTAGGATTAGGGACAGGGGAAAACATTCAGTACTTC
>TRBV7-9|few|TRBJ1-1|TRBD1
CASSPRGRGTEAFF
TGTGCCAGCAGCCCCAGGGGGAGAGGTACTGAAGCTTTCTTT
>TRBV30|few|TRBJ2-5|NA
CAWSVQRDQETQYF
TGTGCCTGGAGTGTACAAAGGGACCAAGAGACCCAGTACTTC
>TRBV10-3|once|TRBJ2-3|NA
CAISESTRTDTQYF
TGTGCCATCAGTGAGTCGACACGCACAGATACGCAGTATTTT
>TRBV11-2|once|TRBJ1-1|TRBD1
CASRPRDRVKTEAFF
TGTGCCAGCAGACCACGGGACAGGGTAAAGACTGAAGCTTTCTTT
>TRBV27|NA|TRBJ2-2|NA
CASSLATWAANTGELFF
TGTGCCAGCAGTTTAGCTACTTGGGCAGCGAACACCGGGGAGCTGTTTTTT
>TRBV27|once|TRBJ2-7|NA
CASRYQGGSYEQYF
TGTGCCAGCAGATATCAGGGGGGATCCTACGAGCAGTACTTC
>TRBV20-1|NA|TRBJ2-1|NA
CSASGAYEQFF
TGCAGTGCTAGTGGGGCCTATGAGCAGTTCTTC
>TRBV3-1/TRBV3-2|once|TRBJ2-5|TRBD2
CASSQGGTSGEETQYF
TGTGCCAGCAGCCAAGGTGGGACTAGCGGAGAAGAGACCCAGTACTTC
>TRBV7-9|NA|TRBJ2-2|NA
CASSSSPAGELFF
TGTGCCAGCAGTTCCTCCCCTGCCGGGGAGCTGTTTTTT
>TRBV2|NA|TRBJ1-5|NA
CASSTETNQPQHF
TGTGCCAGCTCCACAGAGACCAATCAGCCCCAGCATTTT
>TRBV28|NA|TRBJ1-6|NA
CASIRSQGLNNSPLHF
TGTGCCAGCATCAGGTCACAGGGTTTGAATAATTCACCCCTCCACTTT
>TRBV15|NA|TRBJ1-1|NA
CATRISEGGGLNTEAFF
TGTGCCACCCGAATCTCGGAAGGGGGGGGATTGAACACTGAAGCTTTCTTT
>TRBV6-1|NA|TRBJ2-3|TRBD1
CASSERPREGGQGTDTQYF
TGTGCCAGCAGTGAAAGACCCCGGGAAGGAGGACAGGGCACAGATACGCAGTATTTT
>TRBV27|NA|TRBJ1-1|NA
CASSLFRFSEAFF
TGTGCCAGCAGCCTATTCCGGTTCTCTGAAGCTTTCTTT
>TRBV11-2|NA|TRBJ2-2|NA
CASSLERLITGELFF
TGTGCCAGCAGCTTAGAGCGGCTGATCACCGGGGAGCTGTTTTTT
>TRBV7-9|NA|TRBJ1-1|NA
CASSLERNMNTEAFF
TGTGCCAGCAGCCTAGAGAGAAACATGAACACTGAAGCTTTCTTT
>TRBV4-2|NA|TRBJ1-4|NA
CASSQDGAGGSEKLFF
TGTGCCAGCAGCCAAGATGGGGCAGGAGGGAGCGAAAAACTGTTTTTT
>TRBV28|NA|TRBJ1-4|NA
CASRTSQAGEKLFF
TGTGCCAGCAGGACCTCACAGGCGGGAGAAAAACTGTTTTTT
>TRBV2|NA|TRBJ1-4|NA
CASRYGQFGATNEKLFF
TGTGCCAGCAGGTACGGACAGTTTGGAGCAACTAATGAAAAACTGTTTTTT
>TRBV7-2|NA|TRBJ1-6|NA
CASSLGESLGTLHF
TGTGCCAGCAGCTTAGGAGAGAGCTTGGGAACCCTCCACTTT
>TRBV7-3|NA|TRBJ2-5|NA
CASSLTGLGETQYF
TGTGCCAGCAGCTTAACGGGTCTTGGGGAGACCCAGTACTTC
>TRBV6-5|NA|TRBJ2-5|TRBD1
CASSSLDRGVETQYF
TGTGCCAGCAGTTCATTGGACAGGGGTGTGGAGACCCAGTACTTC
>TRBV19|once|TRBJ1-1|TRBD1
CASSTPTGGYTEAFF
TGTGCCAGTAGTACTCCGACAGGGGGCTACACTGAAGCTTTCTTT
>TRBV7-2|NA|TRBJ2-1|NA
CASSLGSPRYEQFF
TGTGCCAGCAGCTTAGGTTCCCCCCGGTATGAGCAGTTCTTC
>TRBV5-1|NA|TRBJ2-3|TRBD2
CASSLVWTSGGPTDTQYF
TGCGCCAGCAGCTTGGTATGGACTAGCGGGGGGCCAACAGATACGCAGTATTTT
>TRBV2|NA|TRBJ2-1|TRBD1
CASSSTGGGYNEQFF
TGTGCCAGCAGTTCGACAGGGGGCGGTTACAATGAGCAGTTCTTC
>TRBV4-2|NA|TRBJ1-2|TRBD1
CASSRILRDRANYGYTF
TGTGCCAGCAGCCGAATACTTCGGGACAGGGCTAACTATGGCTACACCTTC
>TRBV7-9|NA|TRBJ1-5|NA
CASSLVGDKNQPQHF
TGTGCCAGCAGCTTAGTAGGGGACAAGAATCAGCCCCAGCATTTT
>TRBV7-3|NA|TRBJ2-3|NA
CASSVLGGTQYF
TGTGCCAGCAGCGTCCTTGGGGGTACGCAGTATTTT
>TRBV7-2|NA|TRBJ2-6|NA
CASSPRILGANVLTF
TGTGCCAGCAGCCCAAGGATTTTGGGGGCCAACGTCCTGACTTTC
>TRBV7-2|once|TRBJ2-7|NA
CASSQSRANHEQYF
TGTGCCAGCAGCCAGAGCCGGGCTAACCACGAGCAGTACTTC
>TRBV11-2|NA|TRBJ2-7|NA
CASSLWGAQQYF
TGTGCCAGCAGCTTGTGGGGGGCACAGCAGTACTTC
>TRBV6-6|NA|TRBJ1-1|NA
CASSYPGGGTEAFF
TGTGCCAGCAGCTACCCAGGAGGGGGCACTGAAGCTTTCTTT
>TRBV7-9|NA|TRBJ1-2|NA
CASSLGLLEGGYTF
TGTGCCAGCAGCTTAGGACTGCTTGAGGGCGGCTACACCTTC
>TRBV28|NA|TRBJ2-1|NA
CASTQRGEYNEQFF
TGTGCCAGCACACAGAGGGGGGAATACAATGAGCAGTTCTTC
>TRBV5-1|NA|TRBJ2-3|NA
CASSLGDGRSTDTQYF
TGCGCCAGCAGCTTGGGGGACGGAAGAAGCACAGATACGCAGTATTTT
>TRBV27|NA|TRBJ1-4|NA
CASSLLDSNEKLFF
TGTGCCAGCAGCCTTTTGGACTCTAATGAAAAACTGTTTTTT
>TRBV7-7|NA|TRBJ2-2|NA
CASSPGQYPRGELFF
TGTGCCAGCAGCCCCGGACAGTACCCACGCGGGGAGCTGTTTTTT
>TRBV2|NA|TRBJ1-2|TRBD1
CASSEAGQGARGYTF
TGTGCCAGCAGTGAAGCGGGACAGGGGGCCCGCGGCTACACCTTC
>TRBV7-8|NA|TRBJ2-3|TRBD2
CASSQVLAGGIGRTDTQYF
TGTGCCAGCAGCCAAGTGCTAGCGGGAGGTATTGGACGCACAGATACGCAGTATTTT
>TRBV24-1|NA|TRBJ1-1|TRBD1
CATRETGLGDTEAFF
TGTGCCACCAGAGAGACAGGGCTTGGGGACACTGAAGCTTTCTTT
>TRBV29-1|NA|TRBJ1-4|TRBD1
CSVTGQGWDEKLFF
TGCAGCGTTACCGGACAGGGATGGGATGAAAAACTGTTTTTT
>TRBV28|NA|TRBJ1-6|NA
CASRPDRHNNSPLHF
TGTGCCAGCAGGCCAGACAGGCATAATAATTCACCCCTCCACTTT
>TRBV2|NA|TRBJ1-1|NA
CASSGFAGGRENTEAFF
TGTGCCAGCAGTGGATTTGCCGGGGGCAGGGAGAACACTGAAGCTTTCTTT
>TRBV2|few|TRBJ1-4|NA
CASSLRVGSEKLFF
TGTGCCAGCAGTCTCCGGGTTGGTTCTGAAAAACTGTTTTTT
>TRBV6-4|NA|TRBJ2-3|TRBD2
CASSDSLAGSTDTQYF
TGTGCCAGCAGTGACTCGTTAGCGGGAAGCACAGATACGCAGTATTTT
>TRBV5-4|NA|TRBJ1-2|NA
CASHRVFSDYGYTF
TGTGCCAGCCACAGGGTTTTTAGCGACTATGGCTACACCTTC
>TRBV15|NA|TRBJ2-1|TRBD2
CATSRDLAGNEQFF
TGTGCCACCAGCAGAGATCTAGCGGGCAATGAGCAGTTCTTC